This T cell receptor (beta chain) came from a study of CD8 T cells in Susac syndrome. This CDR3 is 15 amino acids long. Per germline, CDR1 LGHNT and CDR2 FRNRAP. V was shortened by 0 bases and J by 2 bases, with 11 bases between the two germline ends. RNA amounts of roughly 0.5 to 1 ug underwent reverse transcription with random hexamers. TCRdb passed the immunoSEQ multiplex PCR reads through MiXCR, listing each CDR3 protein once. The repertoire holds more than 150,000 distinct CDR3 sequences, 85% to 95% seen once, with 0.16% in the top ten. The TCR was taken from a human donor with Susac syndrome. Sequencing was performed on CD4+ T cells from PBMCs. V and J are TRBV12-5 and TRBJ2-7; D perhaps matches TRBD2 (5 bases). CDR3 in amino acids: CASGLVLGPTYEQYF. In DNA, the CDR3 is TGTGCTAGTGGTTTGGTACTAGGACCAACCTACGAGCAGTACTTC. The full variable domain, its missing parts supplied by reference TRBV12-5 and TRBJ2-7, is DARVTQTPRHKVTEMGQEVTMRCQPILGHNTVFWYRQTMMQGLELLAYFRNRAPLDDSGMPKDRFSAEMPDATLATLKIQPSEPRDSAVYFCASGLVLGPTYEQYFGPGTRLTVT.